What follows describes a single T cell receptor beta chain. The CDR3 contains 12 residues. CDR1 and CDR2 (germline): SGHNT, YYREEE (reference sequence). Trimming left V 4 bases short and J 1 base short, with 4 bases between. This specimen comes from a study of blood T cell repertoires in COVID-19. About the study: Researchers got acute and convalescent COVID-19 samples from the United States, Italy and Spain. T cells, B-cell-depleted T cells, or PBMCs supplied cDNA or gDNA.

How the authors handled the data: Amplification of reference gene primers provided the estimated nucleated cell counts. Assay used: immunoSEQ multiplex PCR; TCRdb lists only in-frame clones, some missing. That table furnishes V, J and clone size, whereas the DNA furnished D and trimming. The table lists 150,000 to 180,000 clones, under 95% of them singletons. This receptor was obtained from a man aged 50-59 years with acute or convalescent COVID-19. The sample comprised peripheral blood. V and J are TRBV5-4 and TRBJ2-3; D gene uncertain. CDR3 bases: TGTGCCAGCAGCGTAGGCACAGATACGCAGTATTTT. Translating gives CASSVGTDTQYF.